The subject of this entry is one TCR beta chain. Its cognate antigen has yet to be identified. The input lacks base qualities; no much larger clone sits a single base away. The CDR1 and CDR2 encoded by the germline V gene (reference sequence) are LNHNV and YYDKDF. Trimming at the junction amounts to 3 bases on V and 4 bases on J, and the germline ends lie 6 bases apart. Taken from cysteine to phenylalanine, the CDR3 has 12 residues. The entry retains the CDR3 DNA only, 36 bases that are in frame from base 1. The collaborating institutions used their own protocols to collect whole blood in K2EDTA tubes. For TCRbeta analysis, collaborators shipped samples in one of three forms: frozen whole blood, isolated PBMCs, or DNA extracted from either of those sample types. The data belong to a study of blood T cell repertoires in COVID-19 (dated by TCRdb to the early 2020s). Regarding the research as a whole: Collaborator samples came from the United States, Italy and Spain and covered acute and convalescent phases of COVID-19. The repertoires were released in a freely available public database intended as a resource for research on the immune response to SARS-CoV-2. Where available, HLA class I and class II types were obtained from metadata supplied by the sample provider rather than from assay-based typing. The samples were drawn from the first 160 participants of the ongoing ImmuneRACE study and from some 1,300 subjects provided by 6 global collaborators. The prospective study material was composed of cDNA or gDNA derived from T cells, B-cell-depleted T cells, or PBMCs. Subjects who had been exposed to COVID-19, were actively infected with it, or had recovered from it provided the deeply sampled blood TCRbeta repertoires that made up the dataset. The sample metadata nearly always contained a de-identified subject ID, COVID-19 status, age in years and sex. What the work shows at the level of the full study, not this receptor alone: The amount of clinical and demographic metadata varied by source and participant and was provided uncurated.

TCRbeta CDR3 regions were amplified from genomic DNA by means of the immunoSEQ Assay, a bias-controlled multiplex PCR. In the original analysis: Within the assay, amplification of reference gene primers was used to estimate how many nucleated cells each sample contained. To quantify the absolute abundance of each unique TCRbeta CDR3 rearrangement, sequence reads were collapsed and filtered. For each sample, productive Simpson clonality was calculated by taking the square root of Simpson's diversity index across productive rearrangements. What TCRdb holds here is the immuneACCESS table cut down to in-frame rearrangements. Part of the clones is not present; checked against another copy, under half of the missing clones reflect an unresolved V gene, and the others are unexplained. Clone size and the V and J calls come from that table; the DNA yielded D and trimming. This sample holds approximately 80,000 clones; 75% to 90% were observed only once. The top ten clonotypes cover under 35% of the sample.

Sequences were obtained from peripheral blood. This receptor chain uses TRBV15 and TRBJ1-2; a tentative D call is TRBD1 (6 bases match). The receptor was derived from a human donor in a cohort sampled during active COVID-19. The CDR3 has the sequence CATSRDSYGYTF. The nucleotides are TGTGCCACCAGCAGGGACAGCTATGGCTACACCTTC.